The 30 T cell receptor beta chains presented below share a single source sample, sequenced in a study of T cells in Graves' hyperthyroidism and ophthalmopathy. RNA transcripts provided the source from which TCR beta CDR3 regions were amplified. TCR CDR3 underwent first-round RT-PCR with the HTBI primer set. TCRdb analysed the multiplex PCR reads with MiXCR anew, one entry per CDR3 protein. The table lists fewer than 650,000 distinct CDR3 sequences, approximately 14% of them singletons, with around 4.1% in the top ten. Sequencing input: blood. These TCRs come from a woman in her 40s with Graves' ophthalmopathy.

This clonotype was picked up a small number of times. The chain couples TRBV30 to TRBJ1-2, with 10 nucleotides matching TRBD1. V lost 7 bases to trimming and J lost 4 bases; unmatched junction nucleotides: 12. CDR3 length: 15 amino acids. Germline CDR1 GTSNPN, CDR2 SVGIG (reference sequence). CDR3 sequence: CASRPGTGVLYGYTF. CDR3 nucleotide sequence: TGTGCCTCCCGACCGGGGACAGGGGTCCTCTATGGCTACACCTTC.

This clonotype was observed many times. V usage is TRBV11-2 and J usage is TRBJ2-7; 11 nucleotides line up with TRBD2. The germline V gene encodes CDR1 SGHAT and CDR2 FQNNGV. With V trimmed by 1 base and J by 4 bases, 9 bases remained unmatched. The CDR3 runs to 17 residues. CDR3 nucleotides: TGTGCCAGCAGCTTAGTCTATCACGGACTAGCGGGTTACGAGCAGTACTTC. Residues: CASSLVYHGLAGYEQYF.

The rearrangement uses TRBV28 and TRBJ2-5; 14 bases map to TRBD2. There are 23 residues in the CDR3. The junction had 22 bases not matched to a gene; V was cut back by 2 bases and J by 2 bases. Germline V gene sequence: CDR1 MDHEN, CDR2 SYDVKM. The CDR3: CASSLPSGRSTSGRADLQETQYF. As DNA, the CDR3 is TGTGCCAGCAGTTTACCGTCGGGAAGGTCGACTAGCGGGAGGGCCGATCTACAAGAGACCCAGTACTTC.

Ten or more counts support this clonotype. The V and J genes are TRBV6-5 and TRBJ2-2, with D tentatively TRBD2 (5 bases). CDR1 MNHEY and CDR2 SVGAGI come from the germline V gene. Trimming took off 0 bases at V and 4 bases at J, with 15 bases between the two ends. The CDR3 has 17 amino acids. CDR3 bases: TGTGCCAGCAGTTACTCCATCGGGGTTGTGAGCACCGGGGAGCTGTTTTTT. This sequence encodes CASSYSIGVVSTGELFF.

V and J are TRBV7-9 and TRBJ2-7; 9 bases match TRBD1. The CDR3 contains 12 residues. The junction had 1 base not matched to a gene; V was cut back by 5 bases and J by 5 bases. In germline, CDR1 is SEHNR, CDR2 FQNEAQ (reference sequence). CDR3 sequence: CASSRDRDEQYF. The CDR3 nucleotides read TGTGCCAGCAGCAGGGACAGGGACGAGCAGTACTTC.

The V call is TRBV30, the J call TRBJ2-7; D remains ambiguous. The germline V gene has CDR1 GTSNPN and CDR2 SVGIG (reference sequence). This CDR3 is 13 amino acids long. V was cut by 3 bases and J by 0 bases, with 9 bases left in between. The CDR3 DNA follows: TGTGCCTGGAGCGGATCAGCCTCCTACGAGCAGTACTTC. Translated, it gives CAWSGSASYEQYF.

J is TRBJ1-1 and V is TRBV24-1, with 7 nucleotides matching TRBD1. The CDR3 contains 14 residues. Looked up from germline, CDR1 is KGHDR and CDR2 is SFDVKD. V dropped 4 bases and J dropped 2; count of bases not matched to a gene: 3. The CDR3 loop reads CATSDGTANTEAFF. The DNA for the CDR3 is TGTGCCACCAGTGACGGGACAGCCAACACTGAAGCTTTCTTT.

This clonotype was observed at least ten times. The chain employs TRBV28 and TRBJ2-7; D is unresolved. Trimming removed 6 bases at V and 5 bases at J, with 20 bases between. Per the germline V gene, CDR1 is MDHEN and CDR2 is SYDVKM. This CDR3 is 15 amino acids long. CDR3 sequence (DNA): TGTGCCAGCAGCCCCCGCCTCGGTCGACCCGACGAGCAGTACTTC. Protein sequence: CASSPRLGRPDEQYF.

Of note for this clonotype: This sequence may be a read error, since a much larger clone differs from it by one base. V and J are TRBV27 and TRBJ2-5, with TRBD1 matching over 8 bases. The CDR3 length is 13 residues. Unmatched junction bases numbered 4, after V lost 8 bases and J lost 2 bases. Germline V gives CDR1 MNHEY, CDR2 SMNVEV (reference sequence). The chain's CDR3 is CASGGTGQETQYF. For the CDR3, the DNA is TGTGCCAGCGGAGGGACAGGACAAGAGACCCAGTACTTC.

This clonotype has at least ten counts. CDR3 sequence (DNA): TGTGCCACCAGTGATTTTGGCGGCGTGGGGCCCCAGCATTTT. Its protein is CATSDFGGVGPQHF. The chain carries TRBV24-1 and TRBJ1-5, with unresolved D. CDR3 size: 14 residues. CDR1 and CDR2 from the germline V gene are KGHDR and SFDVKD. Trimming pared 1 base from V and 9 bases from J, leaving 12 bases between.

At least ten counts were recorded for this clonotype. This chain connects TRBV7-2 to TRBJ1-3; D not certain. V was pared by 3 bases and J by 6 bases, with 9 bases between. The germline V gene encodes CDR1 SGHTA and CDR2 FQGNSA. CDR3 length: 13 residues. As DNA, the CDR3 is TGTGCCAGCAGCTTTCGGGGTCAAAACACCATATATTTT. Protein: CASSFRGQNTIYF.

This clonotype has at least ten counts. The J gene is TRBJ2-7, the V gene TRBV28; D gene ambiguous. The V gene lost 6 bases and the J gene lost 3 bases, with 6 bases spanning the gap. Germline V gene sequence: CDR1 MDHEN, CDR2 SYDVKM. There are 11 residues in the CDR3. The CDR3 spells CASRKYYEQYF. DNA for the CDR3: TGTGCCAGCAGAAAGTACTACGAGCAGTACTTC. Variable domain in full (rest from reference TRBV28 and TRBJ2-7): DVKVTQSSRYLVKRTGEKVFLECVQDMDHENMFWYRQDPGLGLRLIYFSYDVKMKEKGDIPEGYSVSREKKERFSLILESASTNQTSMYLCASRKYYEQYFGPGTRLTVT.

There are many counts of this clonotype. V is TRBV6-5 and J is TRBJ1-2, with 9 bases identical to TRBD1. The germline gives CDR1 MNHEY, CDR2 SVGAGI. The ends lost 0 bases at V and 7 bases at J; junction bases unmatched: 9. This CDR3 has 16 residues. The CDR3 bases are TGTGCCAGCAGTTACTCTGGACAGGGGAGAGGTGGTGGCTACACCTTC. Its protein is CASSYSGQGRGGGYTF.

In this sample, this clonotype turned up many times. The J gene is TRBJ2-2, the V gene TRBV6-5, with D possibly being TRBD1 (6 bases). V dropped 5 bases and J dropped 5 bases, with 15 bases sitting between them. Germline lookup yields CDR1 MNHEY and CDR2 SVGAGI. This CDR3 comprises 15 residues. The CDR3 reads CASSLLDQGTGELFF. In DNA form, the CDR3 reads TGTGCCAGCAGTCTACTGGATCAGGGGACCGGGGAGCTGTTTTTT.

This clonotype was detected many times. The chain couples TRBV7-9 to TRBJ1-2, with a tentative D call TRBD1 (5 bases). CDR3 length: 12 amino acids. The germline V gene has CDR1 SEHNR and CDR2 FQNEAQ (reference sequence). Trimming pared 5 bases from V and 5 bases from J, leaving 9 bases between. The CDR3 loop is CASSIGGYGYTF. In nucleotides, the CDR3 is TGTGCCAGCAGCATCGGGGGGTATGGCTACACCTTC.

There are many counts of this clonotype. V usage is TRBV28 and J usage is TRBJ1-1; D possibly corresponds to TRBD1 (6 bases). V lost 2 bases to trimming and J lost 7 bases, with 8 bases between them. The CDR3 is 12 amino acids. The V gene's germline CDR1 is MDHEN and CDR2 SYDVKM. The CDR3, as DNA: TGTGCCAGCAGTTTAGAGGGGGATGAAGCTTTCTTT. Residues: CASSLEGDEAFF.

This clonotype was observed many times. A read error may account for a junction end that differs from germline. The gene calls are TRBV12-3 or TRBV12-4 and TRBJ1-2; 8 bases line up with TRBD1. This CDR3 has 13 amino acids. CDR3 in DNA: TGTGCCAGCAGTTTATTCGGGGGCAGGGGGCCCCCCTTC. It encodes CASSLFGGRGPPF.

The V call is TRBV7-6, the J call TRBJ1-1; D may be TRBD1 (6 bases). Trimming shortened V by 6 bases and J by 7 bases, and 15 bases separated the two germline ends. In germline, CDR1 is SGHVS, CDR2 FNYEAQ. This CDR3 contains 13 residues. The DNA of the CDR3 is TGTGCCAGCAGTGTCCCCGGACAGTTTGAAGCTTTCTTT. The encoded protein is CASSVPGQFEAFF.

This clonotype was seen ten or more times. The chain recombines TRBV6-2 or TRBV6-3 with TRBJ1-1, with D unresolved. The germline V gene has CDR1 MNHEY and CDR2 SVGEGT. Deletions cut 2 bases from V and 8 bases from J, with 9 bases between. The CDR3 is 12 amino acids. The CDR3 nucleotides read TGTGCCAGCAGTTACCTCGGAAAGGAAGCTTTCTTT. Its protein product is CASSYLGKEAFF.

This clonotype has ten or more counts. The rearrangement joins TRBV12-3 or TRBV12-4 to TRBJ2-2; perhaps TRBD1 as D (5 bases). This CDR3 is 14 amino acids long. Trimming shortened V by 3 bases and J by 4 bases, and 9 bases separated the two germline ends. The CDR3 protein is CASSFPGRTGELFF. The CDR3 region has the DNA TGTGCCAGCAGTTTCCCAGGGCGCACCGGGGAGCTGTTTTTT.

This clonotype was observed many times. The chain combines TRBV29-1 with TRBJ2-5; 10 nucleotides align to TRBD2. Germline values: CDR1 SQVTM, CDR2 ANQGSEA. The CDR3 contains 13 residues. V trimming: 4 bases; J trimming: 5 bases; junction bases outside the gene matches: 4. The CDR3 region is CSVAAGGSETQYF. The DNA of the CDR3 is TGCAGCGTTGCAGCGGGAGGGAGCGAGACCCAGTACTTC.

There are many counts of this clonotype. The V gene is TRBV11-2, the J gene TRBJ2-5, with 9 bases that match TRBD1. CDR1 SGHAT and CDR2 FQNNGV come from the germline V gene. The CDR3 covers 15 residues. V dropped 4 bases and J dropped 5; count of bases not matched to a gene: 8. The DNA of the CDR3 is TGTGCCAGCAGCTATGGACAGGGGACGATGGAGACCCAGTACTTC. Translation: CASSYGQGTMETQYF.

Of note for this clonotype: The final CDR3 position lacks the conserved phenylalanine or tryptophan, pointing to a likely read error. The J gene is TRBJ2-7, the V gene TRBV11-2; possible D gene TRBD1, 6 bases. The CDR3 is 16 amino acids. V dropped 5 bases and J dropped 1 base, with 18 bases sitting between them. CDR1 is SGHAT, CDR2 FQNNGV, per germline. This CDR3 is CASSQGGWELSYEQYS. The CDR3 nucleotides are TGTGCCAGCAGCCAAGGGGGTTGGGAGTTGTCCTACGAGCAGTACTCC.

V usage is TRBV19 and J usage is TRBJ2-1; D uncertain. From germline, CDR1 is LNHDA and CDR2 SQIVND (reference sequence). Trimming took 6 bases from V and 8 from J, leaving 14 bases between them. The CDR3 has 13 residues. CDR3 sequence (DNA): TGTGCCAGTAGAGGATTAGCAATGGATGAGCAGTTCTTC. This sequence encodes CASRGLAMDEQFF.

This clonotype was seen repeatedly, ten times or more. The J gene is TRBJ1-3, the V gene TRBV5-1; D not certain. This CDR3 contains 16 residues. V was shortened by 3 bases and J by 0 bases, with 13 bases between the two germline ends. The V gene's germline CDR1 is SGHRS and CDR2 YFSETQ. CDR3: CASSYAATDSGNTIYF. As DNA, the CDR3 is TGCGCCAGCAGCTACGCGGCGACGGACTCTGGAAACACCATATATTTT.

There are many counts of this clonotype. The V gene is TRBV11-2, the J gene TRBJ2-7; 14 positions agree with TRBD2. Losses at the gene ends were 4 bases for V and 2 bases for J; bases not matched to a gene: 4. This CDR3 spans 16 amino acids. Germline CDR1 and CDR2: SGHAT and FQNNGV. For the CDR3, the DNA is TGTGCCAGCAGCTCCGGGACTAGCGGGGGTGCCTACGAGCAGTACTTC. Amino acids: CASSSGTSGGAYEQYF. The variable domain in full, with the rest retrieved from reference TRBV11-2 and TRBJ2-7, is EAGVAQSPRYKIIEKRQSVAFWCNPISGHATLYWYQQILGQGPKLLIQFQNNGVVDDSQLPKDRFSAERLKGVDSTLKIQPAKLEDSAVYLCASSSGTSGGAYEQYFGPGTRLTVT.

V usage is TRBV11-1 and J usage is TRBJ1-3; D might be TRBD1 (6 bases). Germline CDR1 is SGHAT and CDR2 is FQDESV (reference sequence). The CDR3 is made up of 18 amino acids. Trimming pared 5 bases from V and 0 bases from J, leaving 20 bases between. Here the CDR3 reads CASSITAGAGPSGNTIYF. The CDR3 region has the DNA TGTGCCAGCAGCATTACGGCGGGGGCCGGTCCCTCTGGAAACACCATATATTTT.

The table lists this clonotype with many counts. The chain uses TRBV6-2 or TRBV6-3 and TRBJ1-6, with a weak D call TRBD1 (5 bases). Germline-derived CDR1 and CDR2 are MNHEY and SVGEGT. CDR3 size: 17 residues. The ends were cut back, 0 bases at V and 12 bases at J, with 21 bases in the middle. CDR3 in amino acids: CASSYSTRDGPGEPLHF. Here the CDR3 DNA reads TGTGCCAGCAGTTACTCGACGCGGGACGGGCCGGGGGAACCCCTCCACTTT.

This clonotype was found many times. The chain carries TRBV28 and TRBJ2-4, with D uncertain. CDR1 and CDR2 (germline): MDHEN, SYDVKM. Trimming removed 4 bases at V and 11 bases at J, with 12 bases between. The CDR3 is 12 amino acids. The CDR3 DNA reads as TGTGCCAGCAGTTCCCACCGGAGATTTCAGTACTTC. Its translation: CASSSHRRFQYF.

This clonotype was seen more than once but under ten times. This chain connects TRBV9 to TRBJ2-5; 9 bases align to TRBD2. With V trimmed by 2 bases and J by 1 base, 6 bases remained unmatched. This CDR3 spans 16 amino acids. CDR1 SGDLS and CDR2 YYNGEE come from the germline V gene. CDR3 sequence reads: CASSVGLARLQETQYF. DNA for the CDR3: TGTGCCAGCAGCGTTGGACTAGCGAGACTCCAAGAGACCCAGTACTTC.